What follows is one TCR beta chain and its context. Its recognized antigen is unknown. HCMV serostatus was determined by detecting HCMV-specific IgG in serum with a commercial ELISA kit. Ficoll density gradient centrifugation was used to isolate peripheral blood mononuclear cells from blood. The sample originates from a study of T cells expressing NK-cell markers (dated by TCRdb to about 2020). Regarding the research as a whole: In sorted CD3+CD56+NKG2C+, CD3+CD56+NKG2C- and CD3+CD56-NKG2C+ T-cell subsets from several donors, TCR beta-chain repertoires were profiled. The study sequenced eight donors, all healthy volunteers chosen at random: three men and five women. Of the eight sequenced donors, seven were found to be HCMV-seropositive and one was found to be HCMV-seronegative. Libraries were sequenced as 2 x 150 bp reads on Illumina HiSeq 2000/2500, MiSeq or NextSeq. Broad study findings and their caveats: It remained unclear whether the expanded NKG2C-expressing T cell clones were specific for HCMV antigens. Those dominant clonotypes were again the most abundant among CD3+CD56-NKG2C+ cells in a few donors, at about 28.3-60.1%. For 5 or 6 donors, the dominant CD3+CD56+NKG2C+ clonotypes were among the top 10 CD8+ clonotypes and accounted for roughly 1.0-7.5% of CD8+ T cells.

The cysteine opens and the phenylalanine closes a CDR3 of 13 amino acids. No DNA accompanies this entry. In the germline V gene, CDR1 corresponds to SNHLY and CDR2 to FYNNEI. The sample was run on an Illumina HiSeq 2000. TCR beta cDNA libraries were made by 5'RACE template switching that added a universal primer site and unique molecular identifiers. Priming for cDNA synthesis came from the TCR beta constant segment, and two successive PCR amplification steps followed. The paper's data handling went like this. MIGEC was used to demultiplex reads and group reads by UMI, and MiTCR was used to assemble and quantify clonotypes. To exclude erroneous sequences, any TCR cDNA sequence not supported by at least two reads was discarded. The tcR package was used for downstream repertoire analysis, with clonotypes matched between fractions based on CDR3 nucleotide sequence plus V segment. VDJmatch was used to annotate antigen specificity against VDJdb, with one amino acid substitution in CDR3 allowed. TCRdb reprocessed the reads, reporting each CDR3 protein sequence once and no DNA. The authors' filters were not applied to this entry. This sample's clone table shows 350,000 to 400,000 distinct CDR3 sequences. Roughly 10% of the sample rests with the top ten.

Sequenced material: blood T cells: a sorted CD56 or NKG2C T cell subset, CD4+ or CD8+ T cells, or bulk PBMC T cells (not recorded which). This sequence was found in a woman aged 45-59 years in good health. Donor details come from another sample of the same person, matched by shared clones. Recombination connected TRBV2 to TRBJ2-5. CDR3 sequence: CASSVKFDGTQYF.